This T cell receptor beta chain was recovered during a study of cytomegalovirus exposure and HLA in healthy donors. Both 60 Vbeta primers and 13 Jbeta primers went into the PCR. TCRdb's copy holds only in-frame clones and misses some; the assay was immunoSEQ multiplex PCR. This sample yields 150,000 to 180,000 clones, of which approximately 80% are seen a single time; approximately 4% belongs to the top ten. There are 15 residues in the CDR3. Between the trimmed V and J ends, which lost 0 bases and 2 bases, there was a span of 10 bases. The germline V gene encodes CDR1 SEHNR and CDR2 FQNEAQ (reference sequence). Regarding the study as a whole: Some highly shared sequence variants likely arose as a pipeline artifact.

This clone was recorded only once. As yet, its antigen is unknown. Input material: PBMCs. This chain joins TRBV7-9 and TRBJ2-5; no reliable D call. This TCR was recovered from a middle-aged woman in good health and CMV-seronegative. The CDR3 loop reads CASSLARHLQETQYF. The CDR3 DNA reads as TGTGCCAGCAGCTTAGCGCGGCACCTTCAAGAGACCCAGTACTTC.